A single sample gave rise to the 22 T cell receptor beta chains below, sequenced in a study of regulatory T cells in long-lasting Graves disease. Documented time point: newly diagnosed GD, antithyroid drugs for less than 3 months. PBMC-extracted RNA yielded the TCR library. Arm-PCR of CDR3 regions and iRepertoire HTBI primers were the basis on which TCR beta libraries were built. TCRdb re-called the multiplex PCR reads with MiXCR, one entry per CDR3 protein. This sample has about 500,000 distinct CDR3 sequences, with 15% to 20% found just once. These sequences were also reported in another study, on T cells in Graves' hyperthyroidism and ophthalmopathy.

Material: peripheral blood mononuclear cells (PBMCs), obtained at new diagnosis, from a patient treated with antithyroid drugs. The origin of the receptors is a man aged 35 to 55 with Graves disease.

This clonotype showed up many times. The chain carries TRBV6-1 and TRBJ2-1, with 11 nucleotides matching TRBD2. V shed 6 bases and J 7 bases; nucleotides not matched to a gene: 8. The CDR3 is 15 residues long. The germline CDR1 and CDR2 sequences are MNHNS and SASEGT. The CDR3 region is CASRTVAGGGNEQFF. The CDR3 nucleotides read TGTGCCAGCAGGACGGTAGCGGGAGGGGGAAATGAGCAGTTCTTC.

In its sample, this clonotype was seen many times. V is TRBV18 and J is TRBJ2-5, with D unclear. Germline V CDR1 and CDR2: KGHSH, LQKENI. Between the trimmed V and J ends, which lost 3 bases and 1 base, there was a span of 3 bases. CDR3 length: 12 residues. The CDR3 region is CASSPIQETQYF. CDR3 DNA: TGTGCCAGCTCACCCATCCAAGAGACCCAGTACTTC.

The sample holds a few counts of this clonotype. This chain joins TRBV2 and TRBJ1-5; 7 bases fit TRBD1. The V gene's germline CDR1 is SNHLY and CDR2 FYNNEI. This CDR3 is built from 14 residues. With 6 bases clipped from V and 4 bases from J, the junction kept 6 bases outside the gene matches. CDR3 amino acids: CASRDGTDNQPQHF. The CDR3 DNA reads TGTGCCAGCAGAGATGGGACAGATAATCAGCCCCAGCATTTT.

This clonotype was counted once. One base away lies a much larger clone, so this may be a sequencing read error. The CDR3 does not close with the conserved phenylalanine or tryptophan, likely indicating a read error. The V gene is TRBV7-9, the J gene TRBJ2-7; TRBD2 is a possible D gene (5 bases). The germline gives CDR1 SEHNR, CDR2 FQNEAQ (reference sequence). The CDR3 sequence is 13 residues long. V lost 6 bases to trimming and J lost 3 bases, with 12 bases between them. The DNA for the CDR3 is TGTGCCAGCAGTCAGGAGGTGGTCTACGAGCAGTACCTC. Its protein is CASSQEVVYEQYL.

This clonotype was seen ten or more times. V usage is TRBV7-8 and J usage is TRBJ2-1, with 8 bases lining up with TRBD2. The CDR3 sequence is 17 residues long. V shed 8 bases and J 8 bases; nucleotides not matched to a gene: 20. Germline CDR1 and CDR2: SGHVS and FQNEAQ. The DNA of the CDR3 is TGTGCCAGCCAGGAGGGGCCCCTACGGGAGGGCCGGGATGAGCAGTTCTTC. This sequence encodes CASQEGPLREGRDEQFF. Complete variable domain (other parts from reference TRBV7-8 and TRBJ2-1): GAGVSQSPRYKVAKRGQDVALRCDPISGHVSLFWYQQALGQGPEFLTYFQNEAQLDKSGLPSDRFFAERPEGSVSTLKIQRTQQEDSAVYLCASQEGPLREGRDEQFFGPGTRLTVL.

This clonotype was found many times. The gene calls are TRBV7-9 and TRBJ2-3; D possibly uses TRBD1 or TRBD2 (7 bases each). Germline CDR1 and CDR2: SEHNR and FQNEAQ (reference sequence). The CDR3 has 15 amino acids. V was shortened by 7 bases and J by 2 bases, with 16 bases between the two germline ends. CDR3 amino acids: CASTRGLADTDTQYF. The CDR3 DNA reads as TGTGCCAGCACTAGGGGGCTAGCGGACACAGATACGCAGTATTTT.

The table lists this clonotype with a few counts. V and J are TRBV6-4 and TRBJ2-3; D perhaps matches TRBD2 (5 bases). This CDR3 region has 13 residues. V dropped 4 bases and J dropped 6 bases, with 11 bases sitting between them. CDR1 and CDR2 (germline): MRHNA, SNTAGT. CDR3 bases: TGTGCCAGCAGTGTAGCGACGCAGGATACGCAGTATTTT. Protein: CASSVATQDTQYF.

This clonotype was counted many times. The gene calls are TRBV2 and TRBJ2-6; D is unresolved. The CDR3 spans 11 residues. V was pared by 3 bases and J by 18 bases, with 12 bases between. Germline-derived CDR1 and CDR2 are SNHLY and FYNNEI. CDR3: CASSDSGKPTF. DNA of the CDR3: TGTGCCAGCAGTGACTCTGGGAAACCGACTTTC. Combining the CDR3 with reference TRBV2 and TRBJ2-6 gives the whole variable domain EPEVTQTPSHQVTQMGQEVILRCVPISNHLYFYWYRQILGQKVEFLVSFYNNEISEKSEIFDDQFSVERPDGSNFTLKIRSTKLEDSAMYFCASSDSGKPTFGAGSRLTVL.

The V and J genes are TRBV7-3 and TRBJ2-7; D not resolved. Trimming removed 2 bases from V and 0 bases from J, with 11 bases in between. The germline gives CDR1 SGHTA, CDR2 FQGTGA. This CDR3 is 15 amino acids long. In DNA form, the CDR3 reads TGTGCCAGCAGCTTAGGGCCGGCGAGCTCCTACGAGCAGTACTTC. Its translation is CASSLGPASSYEQYF.

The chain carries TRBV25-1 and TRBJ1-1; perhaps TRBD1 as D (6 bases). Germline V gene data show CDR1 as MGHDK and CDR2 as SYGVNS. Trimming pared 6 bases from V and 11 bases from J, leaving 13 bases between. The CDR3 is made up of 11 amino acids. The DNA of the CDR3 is TGTGCCAGCAGGTCCGACAGGCGCGCTTTCTTT. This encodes CASRSDRRAFF.

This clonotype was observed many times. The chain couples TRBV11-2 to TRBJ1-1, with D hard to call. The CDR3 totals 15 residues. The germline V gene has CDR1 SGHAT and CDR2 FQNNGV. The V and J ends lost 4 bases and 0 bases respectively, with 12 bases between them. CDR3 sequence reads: CASSSGRTMNTEAFF. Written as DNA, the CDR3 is TGTGCCAGCAGCTCCGGACGGACTATGAACACTGAAGCTTTCTTT.

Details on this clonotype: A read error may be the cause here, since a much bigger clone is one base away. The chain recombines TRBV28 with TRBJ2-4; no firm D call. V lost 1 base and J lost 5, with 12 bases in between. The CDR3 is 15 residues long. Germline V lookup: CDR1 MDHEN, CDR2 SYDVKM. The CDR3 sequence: CASSLSPRGENIQYF. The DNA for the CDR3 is TGTGCCAGCAGTTTATCCCCGAGAGGCGAAAACATTCAGTACTTC.

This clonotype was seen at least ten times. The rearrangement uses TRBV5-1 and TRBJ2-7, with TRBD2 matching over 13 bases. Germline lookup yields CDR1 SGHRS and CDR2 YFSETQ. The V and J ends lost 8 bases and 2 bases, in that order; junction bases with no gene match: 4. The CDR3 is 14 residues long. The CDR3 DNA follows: TGCGCCAGTAAAGGACTAGCGGGGGCCTACGAGCAGTACTTC. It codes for CASKGLAGAYEQYF.

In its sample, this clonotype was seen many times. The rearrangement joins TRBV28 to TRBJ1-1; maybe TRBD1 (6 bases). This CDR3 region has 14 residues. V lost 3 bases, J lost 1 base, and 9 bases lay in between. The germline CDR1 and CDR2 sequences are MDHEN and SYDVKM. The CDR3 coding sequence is TGTGCCAGCAGTTTGCCAGGGGCGAACACTGAAGCTTTCTTT. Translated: CASSLPGANTEAFF.

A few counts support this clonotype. The CDR3 loop reads CASSCIHRADTQYF. CDR3 coding DNA: TGTGCCAGCAGTTGTATACATAGAGCAGATACGCAGTATTTT. J is TRBJ2-3 and V is TRBV6-2 or TRBV6-3; D is undetermined. V was clipped by 4 bases and J by 4 bases, with 12 bases between them. CDR3 length: 14 residues. Germline CDR1 is MNHEY and CDR2 is SVGEGT.

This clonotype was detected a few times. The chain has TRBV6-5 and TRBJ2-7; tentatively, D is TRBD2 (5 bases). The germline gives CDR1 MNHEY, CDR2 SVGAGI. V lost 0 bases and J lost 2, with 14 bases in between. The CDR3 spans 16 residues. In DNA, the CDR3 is TGTGCCAGCAGTTACTCCCCTAGAAGGAGGCCCTACGAGCAGTACTTC. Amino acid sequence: CASSYSPRRRPYEQYF.

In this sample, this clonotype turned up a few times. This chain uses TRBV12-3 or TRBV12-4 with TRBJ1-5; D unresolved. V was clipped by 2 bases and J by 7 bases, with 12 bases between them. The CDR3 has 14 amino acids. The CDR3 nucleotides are TGTGCCAGCAGTTTAAGTTTCGGGCGACAGCCCCAGCATTTT. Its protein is CASSLSFGRQPQHF.

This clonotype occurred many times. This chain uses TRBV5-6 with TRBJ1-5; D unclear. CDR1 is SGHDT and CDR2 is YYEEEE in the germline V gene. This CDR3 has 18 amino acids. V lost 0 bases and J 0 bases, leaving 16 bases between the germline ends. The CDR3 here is CASSLAEERSYSNQPQHF. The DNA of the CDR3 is TGTGCCAGCAGCTTGGCTGAGGAAAGGAGTTATAGCAATCAGCCCCAGCATTTT.

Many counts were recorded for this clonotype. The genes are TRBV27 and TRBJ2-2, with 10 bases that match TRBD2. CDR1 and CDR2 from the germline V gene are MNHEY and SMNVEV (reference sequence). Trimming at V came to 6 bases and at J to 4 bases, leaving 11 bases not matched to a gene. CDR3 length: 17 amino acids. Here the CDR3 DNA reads TGTGCCAGCAGAGCCTTGACTAGCGGGTTTAGCACCGGGGAGCTGTTTTTT. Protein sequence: CASRALTSGFSTGELFF.

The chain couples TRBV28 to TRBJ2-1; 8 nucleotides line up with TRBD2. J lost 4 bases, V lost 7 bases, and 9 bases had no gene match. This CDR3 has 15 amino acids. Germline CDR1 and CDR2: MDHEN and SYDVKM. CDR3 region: CASIPAGLEYNEQFF. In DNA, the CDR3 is TGTGCCAGCATTCCGGCGGGACTAGAGTACAATGAGCAGTTCTTC.

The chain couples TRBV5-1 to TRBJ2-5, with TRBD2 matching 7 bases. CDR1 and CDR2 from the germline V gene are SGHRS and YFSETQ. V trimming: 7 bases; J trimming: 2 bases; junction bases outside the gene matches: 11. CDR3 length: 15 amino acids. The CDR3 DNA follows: TGCGCCAGCGTTCGAGGTAGCGGGCGACAAGAGACCCAGTACTTC. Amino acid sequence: CASVRGSGRQETQYF.

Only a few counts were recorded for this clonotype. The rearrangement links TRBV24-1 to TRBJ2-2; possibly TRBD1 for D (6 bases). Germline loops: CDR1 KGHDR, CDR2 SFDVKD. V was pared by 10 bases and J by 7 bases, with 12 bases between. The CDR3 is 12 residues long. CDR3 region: CATTGYGGELFF. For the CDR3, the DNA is TGTGCCACTACAGGGTACGGCGGGGAGCTGTTTTTT.